One sample yielded the 18 T cell receptor beta chains listed below, sequenced in a study of tumor and adjacent non-tumor tissue in lung cancer. This sample's RNA came from whole unsorted tissue. Distant lung tissue was collected more than 3 cm away from the tumor edge. TCRbeta libraries were built with three rounds of nested PCR, modified from ARM-PCR. TCRdb analysed the multiplex PCR reads with MiXCR anew, one entry per CDR3 protein. The data show roughly 43,000 distinct CDR3 sequences, with approximately 61% seen just once and 45% held by the top ten. The source material was distant non-tumor lung tissue. These receptors all stem from a man between 50 and 59 years old with non-small cell lung cancer.

Worth noting for this clonotype: A much larger clone lies a single base off, so this may be a read error. The chain is built from TRBV30 and TRBJ2-4, with D perhaps matching TRBD1 or TRBD2 (5 bases each). The CDR3 consists of 13 residues. CDR1 and CDR2 (germline): GTSNPN, SVGIG (reference sequence). V lost 5 bases and J 9 bases, leaving 17 bases between the germline ends. CDR3 protein: CAWEGQGRGIQYF. The CDR3 nucleotides are TGTGCCTGGGAGGGGCAGGGAAGAGGCATTCAGTACTTC.

In regard to this clonotype: In this CDR3 the conserved last residue, phenylalanine or tryptophan, is missing, so a read error is likely. It is unclear where the CDR3 begins or ends on the DNA, so no DNA is shown, and the CDR3 is as TCRdb lists it. The chain uses TRBV11-3 and TRBJ2-7; whether TRBD1, the table's D call, matches the DNA was not checked. Germline lookup yields CDR1 SGHNT and CDR2 YENEEA. The CDR3 contains 15 residues when both ends are counted. CDR3: CASSLDPPLWRGGAI.

Note on this clonotype: A read error may account for a junction end that differs from germline. The chain uses TRBV12-5 and TRBJ2-5, with 10 bases aligning to TRBD2. Per germline, CDR1 LGHNT and CDR2 FRNRAP. The CDR3 length is 15 residues. The CDR3 reads CASAASGGFWETQYF. CDR3 nucleotide sequence: TGTGCTAGTGCGGCTAGCGGGGGTTTCTGGGAGACCCAGTATTTC.

Comment on this clonotype: An end of the junction differs from the germline gene, which may be a read error. The chain carries TRBV12-3 or TRBV12-4 and TRBJ2-1; D gene unclear. This CDR3 contains 11 residues. This CDR3 is CPSRDTWEQFF. The CDR3 coding sequence is TGTCCCAGCAGAGATACGTGGGAGCAGTTCTTC.

Worth noting for this clonotype: No conserved phenylalanine or tryptophan is present at the end of the CDR3, so a read error is the likely explanation. V usage is TRBV29-1 and J usage is TRBJ2-1; 12 nucleotides align to TRBD2. Germline CDR1 reads SQVTM; CDR2 reads ANQGSEA. The CDR3 totals 15 residues. The CDR3 DNA is TGCAGTGTCGAAGTTCTAGCGGGAGGGCGGAATGAGCAGTTCTCC. Amino acid sequence: CSVEVLAGGRNEQFS.

This clonotype appeared many times. CDR3 amino acids: CASSYSTEAGVEQYF. Here the CDR3 DNA reads TGTGCCAGCAGTTACTCCACCGAGGCGGGAGTCGAGCAGTACTTC. The gene calls are TRBV6-5 and TRBJ2-7; 7 bases are a match to TRBD2. V dropped 0 bases and J dropped 6; count of bases not matched to a gene: 8. The germline CDR1 and CDR2 sequences are MNHEY and SVGAGI. The CDR3 runs 15 residues.

This clonotype was detected a few times. The J gene is TRBJ1-1, the V gene TRBV20-1, with TRBD1 as a possible D gene (5 bases). The CDR3 has 13 amino acids. The germline V gene encodes CDR1 DFQATT and CDR2 SNEGSKA (reference sequence). Trimming left V 8 bases short and J 8 bases short, with 21 bases between. The CDR3 region is CSPRNDRTDEAFF. The CDR3 coding sequence is TGCAGTCCCAGAAACGACAGAACCGACGAAGCTTTCTTT.

This clonotype was recorded many times. The gene calls are TRBV6-1 and TRBJ1-2; possibly TRBD1 for D (5 bases). V was cut by 4 bases and J by 2 bases, with 8 bases left in between. From germline, CDR1 is MNHNS and CDR2 SASEGT. CDR3 length: 13 residues. In DNA form, the CDR3 reads TGTGCCAGCAGTGGACAGCTCAACTATGGCTACACCTTC. Encoded protein: CASSGQLNYGYTF.

As concerns this clonotype: This may come from a read error, since a much larger clone is one base off. V gene TRBV2 combines with J gene TRBJ2-3, with a possible D match to TRBD1 (7 bases). The length of the CDR3 is 13 residues. From germline, CDR1 is SNHLY and CDR2 FYNNEI. This CDR3 is CASTTRGVVAHYF. The CDR3 DNA follows: TGTGCCAGCACCACCAGGGGGGTAGTCGCGCATTATTTT.

By share, this clonotype counts as medium-sized (0.01 to 0.1%). V is TRBV11-2 and J is TRBJ1-1; 8 nucleotides align to TRBD1. The CDR3 loop spans 15 amino acids. Germline V gene lookup returns CDR1 SGHAT and CDR2 FQNNGV. V trimming: 1 base; J trimming: 1 base; junction bases outside the gene matches: 2. The CDR3 is CASSLGGTGNTEAFF. Written as DNA, the CDR3 is TGTGCCAGCAGCTTAGGGGGGACAGGGAACACTGAAGCTTTCTTT.

This clonotype occurred many times. This chain connects TRBV4-2 to TRBJ1-1; the match to TRBD1 covers 10 bases. J was trimmed by 0 bases and V by 4 bases; bases with no gene match: 5. Germline V gives CDR1 LGHNA, CDR2 YNFKEQ. CDR3 length: 16 residues. CDR3 sequence: CASSLRTGGMNTEAFF. In DNA form, the CDR3 reads TGTGCCAGCAGCCTCCGGACAGGGGGGATGAACACTGAAGCTTTCTTT.

This clonotype has just a few counts. The chain is built from TRBV11-2 and TRBJ2-3; 8 bases are a match to TRBD2. The junction had 22 bases not matched to a gene; V was cut back by 4 bases and J by 7 bases. CDR1 SGHAT and CDR2 FQNNGV come from the germline V gene. The CDR3 sequence is 19 residues long. Here the CDR3 DNA reads TGTGCCAGCAGCTCTCGGGGGGGGGTACGACGGGATCTGGGGAATACGCAGTATTTT. This gives the protein CASSSRGGVRRDLGNTQYF.

Ten or more counts support this clonotype. V gene TRBV2 combines with J gene TRBJ2-7; unclear D gene. The CDR3 totals 10 residues. The V end was cut by 4 bases, the J end by 3 bases, with 1 base between. From germline, CDR1 is SNHLY and CDR2 FYNNEI. The CDR3 loop reads CASSVYEQYF. The DNA of the CDR3 is TGTGCCAGCAGTGTCTACGAGCAGTACTTC.

A remark on this clonotype: A much larger clone differs from this one at a single base, so this may be a read error. The chain is built from TRBV20-1 and TRBJ2-7, with D possibly TRBD2 on 5 matching bases. Trimming removed 6 bases at V and 6 bases at J, with 21 bases between. In germline, CDR1 is DFQATT, CDR2 SNEGSKA (reference sequence). There are 14 residues in the CDR3. The CDR3, as DNA: TGCAGTGCCCCCACTAGACGGTTGGCGGGCGAGCAGTACTTC. Protein product: CSAPTRRLAGEQYF.

With respect to this clonotype: Compared with germline, one end of the junction differs, possibly owing to a read error. The chain recombines TRBV23-1 with TRBJ1-2, with D possibly being TRBD1 (6 bases). TRBV23-1 is designated an ORF whose function remains uncertain. CDR3 length: 17 residues. CDR3: CASSQPPGAGDINGCTF. The CDR3 region has the DNA TGCGCCAGCAGTCAACCACCTGGGGCAGGGGACATAAATGGCTGCACCTTC.

The chain is built from TRBV2 and TRBJ1-5; D is undetermined. Germline values: CDR1 SNHLY, CDR2 FYNNEI. V lost 3 bases and J 4 bases, leaving 22 bases between the germline ends. The CDR3 length is 18 residues. The CDR3 reads CASSDLVWQAGGNQPQHF. In DNA, the CDR3 is TGTGCCAGCAGTGATCTCGTTTGGCAGGCGGGAGGTAATCAGCCCCAGCATTTT.

Details on this clonotype: One end of the junction is discordant with germline, which a read error may explain. The CDR3 DNA follows: TGTGCCAACAGTTCGTACGGGACTGATAACGACGAGCAGTTCTTC. This sequence encodes CANSSYGTDNDEQFF. The chain employs TRBV28 and TRBJ2-1; tentative D call: TRBD2 (6 bases). The V gene's germline CDR1 is MDHEN and CDR2 SYDVKM. CDR3 length: 15 amino acids.

Regarding this clonotype: An end of the junction does not agree with germline; a read error may underlie this. This chain links TRBV10-1 with TRBJ2-3; 8 nucleotides match TRBD1. The V gene's germline CDR1 is WNHNN and CDR2 SYGVQD (reference sequence). The CDR3 contains 15 residues. The CDR3 reads CASSYGTGLSDTHYF. The CDR3 region has the DNA TGCGCCAGCAGTTATGGGACAGGCTTGTCAGATACGCACTATTTT.